This entry lists 26 T cell receptor beta chains sequenced from one sample in a study of T cells after yellow fever vaccination. TCRdb passed the 5' RACE reads through MiXCR, listing each CDR3 protein once. The table includes around 590,000 distinct CDR3 sequences, approximately 13% detected once. The sample was PBMCs, taken on the day of the yellow fever booster vaccination. These receptors were collected from a young man who received the YFV17D yellow fever vaccine.

V gene TRBV18 combines with J gene TRBJ2-5; possible D gene TRBD1, 5 bases. There are 14 residues in the CDR3. Germline V CDR1 and CDR2: KGHSH, LQKENI. V lost 0 bases and J 5 bases, leaving 10 bases between the germline ends. This chain's CDR3 is CASSPPNRRETQYF. The CDR3 DNA reads as TGTGCCAGCTCACCACCTAACAGGCGGGAGACCCAGTACTTC.

CDR3 amino acids: CASSLSYRVGTPYF. CDR3 DNA: TGTGCCAGCAGTTTATCCTACAGGGTGGGTACCCCGTATTTT. The chain couples TRBV27 to TRBJ2-3; possible D gene TRBD1, 6 bases. The CDR3 runs to 14 residues. The germline CDR1 and CDR2 sequences are MNHEY and SMNVEV (reference sequence). Trimming took 0 bases from V and 14 from J, leaving 18 bases between them.

The genes are TRBV10-3 and TRBJ2-5, with 12 bases identical to TRBD2. The CDR3 contains 16 residues. V shed 6 bases and J 5 bases; nucleotides not matched to a gene: 10. The germline CDR1 and CDR2 sequences are ENHRY and SYGVKD. As DNA, the CDR3 is TGTGCCATCAGCACCCACTCCGGGACTAGCGGGGAGACCCAGTACTTC. Residues: CAISTHSGTSGETQYF.

This clonotype was counted a few times. The chain joins TRBV4-3 to TRBJ2-1; TRBD1 agrees at 7 bases. Germline CDR1 and CDR2: LGHNA and YSLEER. CDR3 length equals 15 residues. V dropped 0 bases and J dropped 9; count of bases not matched to a gene: 8. CDR3 amino acids: CASSQETPYRGEQFF. The DNA for the CDR3 is TGCGCCAGCAGCCAAGAAACCCCTTACAGGGGTGAGCAGTTCTTC.

This clonotype occurred once. The chain is built from TRBV16 and TRBJ2-4; D uncertain. This CDR3 has 15 residues. V lost 4 bases, J lost 3 bases, and 13 bases lay in between. Germline values: CDR1 KGHSY, CDR2 FQNENV. CDR3 DNA sequence: TGTGCCAGCAGCCCAGACACTACGGGCAAAAACATTCAGTACTTC. Protein: CASSPDTTGKNIQYF. Combining the CDR3 with reference TRBV16 and TRBJ2-4 gives the whole variable domain GEEVAQTPKHLVRGEGQKAKLYCAPIKGHSYVFWYQQVLKNEFKFLISFQNENVFDETGMPKERFSAKCLPNSPCSLEIQATKLEDSAVYFCASSPDTTGKNIQYFGAGTRLSVL.

V and J are TRBV7-2 and TRBJ2-7; no clear D. Trimming removed 0 bases from V and 2 bases from J, with 14 bases in between. The length of the CDR3 is 16 residues. CDR1 and CDR2 from the germline V gene are SGHTA and FQGNSA. This chain's CDR3 is CASSLASSSGAYEQYF. In DNA form, the CDR3 reads TGTGCCAGCAGCTTAGCGTCATCTAGTGGGGCCTACGAGCAGTACTTC.

The chain is built from TRBV24-1 and TRBJ2-5; D uncertain. V dropped 3 bases and J dropped 5 bases, with 9 bases sitting between them. This CDR3 region has 13 residues. Germline lookup yields CDR1 KGHDR and CDR2 SFDVKD. CDR3 protein: CATSDPTSETQYF. Here the CDR3 DNA reads TGTGCCACCAGTGATCCGACGTCCGAGACCCAGTACTTC.

The chain links TRBV19 to TRBJ1-5; D is undetermined. The CDR3 is made up of 13 amino acids. CDR1 is LNHDA, CDR2 SQIVND, per germline (reference sequence). The V and J ends lost 6 bases and 0 bases respectively, with 6 bases between them. The CDR3 here is CASRQYSNQPQHF. The CDR3 DNA sequence: TGTGCCAGTAGGCAGTATAGCAATCAGCCCCAGCATTTT. The full variable domain, in which reference TRBV19 and TRBJ1-5 provide the parts outside the CDR3, is DGGITQSPKYLFRKEGQNVTLSCEQNLNHDAMYWYRQDPGQGLRLIYYSQIVNDFQKGDIAEGYSVSREKKESFPLTVTSAQKNPTAFYLCASRQYSNQPQHFGDGTRLSIL.

This clonotype turned up a few times. The chain combines TRBV30 with TRBJ1-2; D possibly corresponds to TRBD1 (5 bases). The CDR3 has 16 amino acids. CDR1 is GTSNPN and CDR2 is SVGIG in the germline V gene (reference sequence). Trimming shortened V by 1 base and J by 7 bases, and 22 bases separated the two germline ends. CDR3 amino acids: CAWSGLPRGPTGGYTF. In DNA, the CDR3 is TGTGCCTGGAGTGGGCTCCCGAGGGGACCAACCGGTGGCTACACCTTC.

The rearrangement links TRBV20-1 to TRBJ2-3; D unresolved. V lost 5 bases and J 1 base, leaving 4 bases between the germline ends. Germline V lookup: CDR1 DFQATT, CDR2 SNEGSKA (reference sequence). This CDR3 has 11 residues. DNA of the CDR3: TGCAGTGCTTATCGCACAGATACGCAGTATTTT. It translates to CSAYRTDTQYF.

For this clonotype: A much larger clone differs from this one at a single base, so this may be a read error. The rearrangement joins TRBV15 to TRBJ2-2; 7 bases agree with TRBD2. The CDR3 totals 17 residues. The germline V gene encodes CDR1 LNHNV and CDR2 YYDKDF (reference sequence). The CDR3 sequence is CATSRDDGTKNTGEQFF. The CDR3 region has the DNA TGTGCCACCAGCAGAGATGATGGGACTAAAAACACCGGGGAGCAGTTTTTT. Based on the CDR3 plus reference TRBV15 and TRBJ2-2, the full variable domain is DAMVIQNPRYQVTQFGKPVTLSCSQTLNHNVMYWYQQKSSQAPKLLFHYYDKDFNNEADTPDNFQSRRPNTSFCFLDIRSPGLGDTAMYLCATSRDDGTKNTGEQFFGEGSRLTVL.

This chain links TRBV29-1 with TRBJ2-7; TRBD2 agrees at 8 bases. Trimming at V came to 5 bases and at J to 5 bases, leaving 8 bases not matched to a gene. The CDR3 consists of 13 residues. CDR1 is SQVTM and CDR2 is ANQGSEA in the germline V gene. The CDR3, as DNA: TGCAGCGTTATACCGGGAGGGATCGACGAGCAGTACTTC. Its translation: CSVIPGGIDEQYF.

This chain links TRBV11-2 with TRBJ2-3; the match to TRBD2 covers 7 bases. The germline V gene has CDR1 SGHAT and CDR2 FQNNGV. CDR3 length: 14 amino acids. Losses at the gene ends were 2 bases for V and 6 bases for J; bases not matched to a gene: 5. CDR3 sequence: CASSLTDGRDTQYF. CDR3 nucleotides: TGTGCCAGCAGCTTAACGGACGGGAGGGATACGCAGTATTTT.

The DNA for the CDR3 is TGTGCCAGCAGGGAAGGTAGCCTCGAGCAGTACTTC. Translated: CASREGSLEQYF. J is TRBJ2-7 and V is TRBV6-5, with D unclear. Germline CDR1 is MNHEY and CDR2 is SVGAGI. CDR3 length: 12 residues. V was cut by 6 bases and J by 6 bases, with 12 bases left in between.

In this sample, this clonotype turned up a few times. The chain combines TRBV5-1 with TRBJ2-1, with unresolved D. Germline V lookup: CDR1 SGHRS, CDR2 YFSETQ. The length of the CDR3 is 13 residues. The V gene lost 4 bases and the J gene lost 8 bases, with 13 bases spanning the gap. Here the CDR3 reads CASSEERADEQFF. The CDR3 DNA reads as TGCGCCAGCAGCGAGGAAAGGGCCGATGAGCAGTTCTTC.

V and J are TRBV20-1 and TRBJ1-1, with D tentatively TRBD1 (5 bases). The V end lost 3 bases, the J end lost 0 bases, and 8 bases lay between the germline ends. Germline CDR1 is DFQATT and CDR2 is SNEGSKA (reference sequence). The CDR3 spans 13 residues. The CDR3 sequence is CSASQGMNTEAFF. Written as DNA, the CDR3 is TGCAGTGCTAGTCAGGGCATGAACACTGAAGCTTTCTTT.

The V gene is TRBV2, the J gene TRBJ2-5; 8 positions match TRBD2. Losses at the gene ends were 5 bases for V and 5 bases for J; bases not matched to a gene: 13. This CDR3 region has 16 residues. CDR1 and CDR2 from the germline V gene are SNHLY and FYNNEI. The CDR3 spells CASSYDRLAGRETQYF. The CDR3 bases are TGTGCCAGCAGTTATGACCGCTTAGCGGGACGGGAGACCCAGTACTTC.

This clonotype was detected only once. The chain uses TRBV6-4 and TRBJ1-5; the D gene is possibly TRBD1 (6 bases). CDR3 length: 14 residues. Germline values: CDR1 MRHNA, CDR2 SNTAGT. V shed 7 bases and J shed 5 bases, with 15 bases lying between them. The CDR3 sequence is CASIIRGHYQPQHF. CDR3 sequence (DNA): TGTGCCAGCATTATCAGGGGACACTATCAGCCCCAGCATTTT.

This clonotype occurred a few times. V and J are TRBV21-1 and TRBJ2-1; the D segment call TRBD2 is taken from the table without a DNA check. TRBV21-1 is a pseudogene locus. The CDR3 consists of 12 residues. Written as DNA, the CDR3 is TGTGCCAGACTAGCGGGATCGGGTGAGCAGTTCTTC. Translation gives CARLAGSGEQFF.

This chain links TRBV19 with TRBJ2-7; D unclear. V lost 5 bases, J lost 6 bases, and 20 bases lay in between. The CDR3 is made up of 15 amino acids. The germline V gene has CDR1 LNHDA and CDR2 SQIVND (reference sequence). The CDR3 region has the DNA TGTGCCAGTAGTGAAGGACGGCTCGGAGCTAGCGAGCAGTACTTC. It yields the protein CASSEGRLGASEQYF.

A few counts support this clonotype. The V gene is TRBV6-2 or TRBV6-3, the J gene TRBJ2-5; the D is unclear. Germline CDR1 reads MNHEY; CDR2 reads SVGEGT. The CDR3 loop spans 15 amino acids. V lost 7 bases and J 5 bases, leaving 20 bases between the germline ends. CDR3 sequence reads: CASIAIDQVGETQYF. The CDR3 bases are TGTGCCAGCATTGCGATTGACCAAGTGGGGGAGACCCAGTACTTC.

This clonotype has a handful of counts. V gene TRBV28 combines with J gene TRBJ2-7; 13 bases match TRBD2. Trimming took 8 bases from V and 5 from J; bases not matched to a gene: 6. CDR3 length: 14 residues. Germline CDR1 reads MDHEN; CDR2 reads SYDVKM. The CDR3 region is CASPGLAGVHEQYF. CDR3 DNA sequence: TGTGCCAGCCCCGGACTAGCGGGAGTTCACGAGCAGTACTTC.

Note on this clonotype: Relative to the germline gene, one junction end is altered; a read error may explain this. The CDR3 sequence is CATSAEPGTSAYNEQLF. In DNA form, the CDR3 reads TGTGCCACCAGTGCCGAACCCGGGACATCCGCCTACAATGAGCAGTTATTC. The chain recombines TRBV24-1 with TRBJ2-1, with D possibly being TRBD1 (6 bases). The CDR3 runs 17 residues. Germline V gene lookup returns CDR1 KGHDR and CDR2 SFDVKD.

This clonotype showed up many times. The V gene is TRBV20-1, the J gene TRBJ2-3; TRBD1 matches 11 bases. The germline V gene has CDR1 DFQATT and CDR2 SNEGSKA (reference sequence). V trimming: 5 bases; J trimming: 4 bases; junction bases outside the gene matches: 5. The CDR3 runs to 14 residues. CDR3 sequence (DNA): TGCAGTGCTTCCGGACAGGGGGCGCCAGATACGCAGTATTTT. Translated, it gives CSASGQGAPDTQYF.

This clonotype was seen at least ten times. V usage is TRBV5-1 and J usage is TRBJ2-3, with 8 bases lining up with TRBD1. The CDR3 is 14 residues long. Germline V CDR1 and CDR2: SGHRS, YFSETQ. V lost 5 bases, J lost 4 bases, and 6 bases stayed unmatched. DNA of the CDR3: TGCGCCAGCAGTTGGGACAGGTTCGCAGATACGCAGTATTTT. Protein sequence: CASSWDRFADTQYF.

This clonotype has a handful of counts. This chain links TRBV5-1 with TRBJ2-5; possibly TRBD2 for D (6 bases). V was shortened by 0 bases and J by 1 base, with 13 bases between the two germline ends. The V gene's germline CDR1 is SGHRS and CDR2 YFSETQ. The CDR3 consists of 16 residues. CDR3 sequence (DNA): TGCGCCAGCAGCTTGGAGGTAGCGGTGTTCCAAGAGACCCAGTACTTC. Translating gives CASSLEVAVFQETQYF.